This TCR beta chain originates from a study of blood T cell repertoires in COVID-19. Study background: PBMCs, B-cell-depleted T cells, or T cells were the source of the cDNA or gDNA that made up the material.

Original methodology: Scientists estimated how many nucleated cells there were by amplifying reference gene primers. Only in-frame clones appear in the TCRdb table, and some are missing; sequencing was by immunoSEQ multiplex PCR. V, J and clone size are those of that table, while D and trimming were read from the DNA. The sample contains about 110,000 clones, 88% of which appear only once. The V gene's germline CDR1 is MNHEY and CDR2 SVGEGT. The V end was cut by 4 bases, the J end by 3 bases, with 17 bases between. There are 16 residues in the CDR3. The sample was peripheral blood. The TCR was taken from a woman between 45 and 60 years old with acute or convalescent COVID-19. The chain has TRBV6-2 or TRBV6-3 and TRBJ2-3, with TRBD2 as a possible D gene (6 bases). This CDR3 reads CASSWGTGVGTDTQYF. The CDR3, as DNA: TGTGCCAGCAGTTGGGGAACGGGAGTGGGGACAGATACGCAGTATTTT.